Each of the 3 T cell receptor beta chains below was sequenced from the same sample in a study of cytomegalovirus exposure and HLA in healthy donors. Assay: immunoSEQ multiplex PCR; the TCRdb copy retains only in-frame clones and omits some. The sample has about 150,000 clones; roughly 86% are singletons. The sequencing input was PBMCs. The receptors stem from a human donor in good health.

The rearrangement uses TRBV7-9 and TRBJ1-1; D possibly corresponds to TRBD1 (5 bases). Germline V gene lookup returns CDR1 SEHNR and CDR2 FQNEAQ (reference sequence). The germline V and J ends were trimmed by 2 bases and 2 bases, with 18 bases remaining between them. The CDR3 has 17 residues. The CDR3 loop reads CASSLKGPGGVNTEAFF. Written as DNA, the CDR3 is TGTGCCAGCAGCTTAAAAGGGCCGGGGGGAGTAAACACTGAAGCTTTCTTT.

The V and J genes are TRBV7-9 and TRBJ1-1; the match to TRBD1 covers 8 bases. Trimming cost V 5 bases and J 9 bases; bases outside gene matches: 8. CDR1 and CDR2 from the germline V gene are SEHNR and FQNEAQ (reference sequence). The CDR3 covers 13 residues. The CDR3 sequence is CASSNPGQVKAFF. The CDR3 DNA reads TGTGCCAGCAGCAATCCGGGACAGGTAAAAGCTTTCTTT.

This sequence joins TRBV6-1 and TRBJ2-1, with a possible D match to TRBD1 (6 bases). Germline V gene data show CDR1 as MNHNS and CDR2 as SASEGT. The CDR3 sequence is 13 residues long. The germline V and J ends were trimmed by 7 bases and 3 bases, with 10 bases remaining between them. The CDR3 DNA follows: TGTGCCAGCATTCAGGACAGCTACAATGAGCAGTTCTTC. This codes for CASIQDSYNEQFF.